These 9 T cell receptor beta chains were all obtained from the same sample, sequenced in a study of blood T cells in healthy people across ages. Then a second PCR, running about 6 to 11 cycles, was carried out with a sample-barcoded 5' primer and a J-beta primer mix. TCRdb ran MiXCR on the 5' RACE reads and lists one entry per CDR3 protein. The repertoire holds about 1.8 million distinct CDR3 sequences, with roughly 52% as singletons. Sequenced: blood. The origin of the receptors is a woman between 40 and 50 years old in good health.

The chain uses TRBV20-1 and TRBJ1-1; no definite D call. Germline V gene data show CDR1 as DFQATT and CDR2 as SNEGSKA (reference sequence). Trimming stripped 3 bases from V and 1 base from J, with 18 bases between. CDR3 length equals 16 residues. Here the CDR3 DNA reads TGCAGTGCTAGTTCCGACCGGAGAACGAGGAACACTGAAGCTTTCTTT. Translated, it gives CSASSDRRTRNTEAFF.

The J gene is TRBJ2-5, the V gene TRBV27; no clear D gene. The CDR3 has 15 amino acids. CDR1 is MNHEY and CDR2 is SMNVEV in the germline V gene (reference sequence). The germline V and J ends were trimmed by 3 bases and 1 base, with 12 bases remaining between them. In nucleotides, the CDR3 is TGTGCCAGCAGTTTTGCCCGGAGCCTCCAAGAGACCCAGTACTTC. This sequence encodes CASSFARSLQETQYF.

The chain joins TRBV4-2 to TRBJ2-5; D remains ambiguous. Germline V gives CDR1 LGHNA, CDR2 YNFKEQ. The CDR3 totals 14 residues. Trimming took 1 base from V and 2 from J, leaving 8 bases between them. CDR3 in DNA: TGTGCCAGCAGCCAAGTTAGCAGACAAGAGACCCAGTACTTC. Translation gives CASSQVSRQETQYF.

The V call is TRBV6-1, the J call TRBJ2-3; 10 bases agree with TRBD2. CDR1 and CDR2 (germline): MNHNS, SASEGT. V shed 2 bases, J shed 4 bases, and the junction held 12 bases outside the gene matches. The CDR3 sequence is 18 residues long. CDR3 loop: CASSEMSGGASSSDTQYF. Written as DNA, the CDR3 is TGTGCCAGCAGTGAAATGAGCGGGGGGGCCTCTAGCTCAGATACGCAGTATTTT.

This chain uses TRBV6-4 with TRBJ1-2; the match to TRBD1 covers 10 bases. Germline lookup yields CDR1 MRHNA and CDR2 SNTAGT. The V and J ends lost 5 bases and 2 bases, in that order; junction bases with no gene match: 5. The CDR3 runs 15 residues. CDR3 sequence: CASSIGTGANYGYTF. The CDR3 nucleotides read TGTGCCAGCAGTATTGGGACAGGGGCAAACTATGGCTACACCTTC.

This clonotype was detected only a few times. The chain couples TRBV20-1 to TRBJ1-5; D unclear. The CDR3 runs to 12 residues. The germline CDR1 and CDR2 sequences are DFQATT and SNEGSKA (reference sequence). V dropped 6 bases and J dropped 0 bases, with 6 bases sitting between them. This CDR3 reads CSASYSNQPQHF. For the CDR3, the DNA is TGCAGTGCGAGCTATAGCAATCAGCCCCAGCATTTT.

The chain employs TRBV6-6 and TRBJ1-2, with unresolved D. V dropped 2 bases and J dropped 4 bases, with 14 bases sitting between them. The V gene's germline CDR1 is MNHNY and CDR2 SVGAGI (reference sequence). The length of the CDR3 is 15 residues. As DNA, the CDR3 is TGTGCCAGCAGTTACGAGGGTGTCAGCGTCTATGGCTACACCTTC. This encodes CASSYEGVSVYGYTF.

This clonotype was picked up a small number of times. The chain links TRBV20-1 to TRBJ2-6; D tentatively reads TRBD1 or TRBD2 (6 bases each). Germline V gene sequence: CDR1 DFQATT, CDR2 SNEGSKA (reference sequence). V was pared by 6 bases and J by 9 bases, with 18 bases between. This CDR3 is built from 14 residues. The CDR3: CSAPGGLRGNVLTF. The CDR3 nucleotides read TGCAGTGCCCCTGGGGGGCTGCGGGGCAACGTCCTGACTTTC.

This clonotype turned up a few times. The chain joins TRBV6-5 to TRBJ2-5; TRBD1 agrees at 7 bases. V lost 5 bases, J lost 3 bases, and 9 bases stayed unmatched. The V gene's germline CDR1 is MNHEY and CDR2 SVGAGI. This CDR3 comprises 15 residues. The CDR3 is CASSNRAGGKETQYF. CDR3 DNA: TGTGCCAGCAGTAACCGGGCAGGGGGTAAAGAGACCCAGTACTTC.